Reported below is one T cell receptor beta chain. Antigen unknown. The length of the CDR3 is 14 residues. Trimming removed 7 bases from V and 7 bases from J, with 17 bases in between. Germline V gene data show CDR1 as MNHNS and CDR2 as SASEGT. The record originates from a study of a mutant IDH1 vaccine in newly diagnosed glioma. Overall study context: The patients received vaccinations eight times, in weeks 1, 3, 5, 7, 11, 15, 19 and 23. Earlier care involved radiotherapy, temozolomide, or both, and the majority received both. Study-wide results and caveats: Researchers report vaccine-induced immune responses in over 90% of patients.

The time point: week 11, during vaccination. In every dose of vaccine, 300 ug of mutant IDH1 20-mer peptide was given alongside topical imiquimod. Donors had new IDH1-mutant astrocytomas of WHO grade 3 or 4 (ATRX-lost). Clones were read by immunoSEQ multiplex PCR, and TCRdb kept only the in-frame ones, dropping some. Of 20,000 to 25,000 clones in the sample, roughly nine tenths were seen once. The sequenced sample was PBMCs, obtained from a glioma patient whose treatment included an IDH1 peptide vaccine. The chain is built from TRBV6-1 and TRBJ1-5; TRBD1 is a possible D gene (5 bases). The TCR originated in a woman aged 40-49 years with glioma. CDR3 sequence (DNA): TGTGCCAGCAATGGGGGGTTCGGTGGCCAGCCCCAGCATTTT. This sequence encodes CASNGGFGGQPQHF.